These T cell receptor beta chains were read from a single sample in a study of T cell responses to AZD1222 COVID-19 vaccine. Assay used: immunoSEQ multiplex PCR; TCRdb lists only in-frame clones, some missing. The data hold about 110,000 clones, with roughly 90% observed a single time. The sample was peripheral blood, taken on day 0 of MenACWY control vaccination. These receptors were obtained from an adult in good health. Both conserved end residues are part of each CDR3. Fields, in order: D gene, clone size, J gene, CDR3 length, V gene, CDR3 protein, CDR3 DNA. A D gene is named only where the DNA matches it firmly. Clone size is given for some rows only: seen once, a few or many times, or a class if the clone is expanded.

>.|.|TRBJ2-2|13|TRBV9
CASSVARTGELFF
TGTGCCAGCAGCGTAGCCCGGACCGGGGAGCTGTTTTTT
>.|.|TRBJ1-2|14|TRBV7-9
CASSPGGAGVGYTF
TGTGCCAGCAGCCCCGGTGGGGCAGGGGTTGGCTACACCTTC
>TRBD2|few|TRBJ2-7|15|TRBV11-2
CASIPNRGGADEQYF
TGTGCCAGCATCCCGAACCGGGGGGGGGCCGACGAGCAGTACTTC
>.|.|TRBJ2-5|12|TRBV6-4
CASRDRLETQYF
TGTGCCAGCAGGGACAGATTAGAGACCCAGTACTTC
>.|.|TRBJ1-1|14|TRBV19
CASSIDKANTEAFF
TGTGCCAGTAGTATAGATAAAGCGAACACTGAAGCTTTCTTT
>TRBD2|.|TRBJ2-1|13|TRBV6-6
CASSSLREGKAVF
TGTGCCAGCAGTTCCCTGAGGGAGGGAAAGGCAGTCTTC
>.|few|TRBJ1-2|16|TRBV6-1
CASSESVPEPNYGYTF
TGTGCCAGCAGTGAATCCGTTCCAGAACCTAACTATGGCTACACCTTC
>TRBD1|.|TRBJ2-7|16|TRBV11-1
CASSRTESRQGGEQYF
TGTGCCAGCAGCCGTACCGAATCCAGACAGGGGGGAGAGCAGTACTTC
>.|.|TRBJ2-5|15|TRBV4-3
CASSLKRGGQETQYF
TGCGCCAGCAGCCTCAAGAGGGGGGGACAAGAGACCCAGTACTTC
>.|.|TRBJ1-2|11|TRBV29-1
CSVGLVDGYTF
TGCAGCGTTGGTCTGGTTGATGGCTACACCTTC
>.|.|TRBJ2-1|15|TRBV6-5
CASSRGTPGNNEQFF
TGTGCCAGCAGTCGAGGGACCCCGGGCAACAATGAGCAGTTCTTC
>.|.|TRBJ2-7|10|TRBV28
CASSLDEQYF
TGTGCCAGCAGCCTAGACGAGCAGTACTTC
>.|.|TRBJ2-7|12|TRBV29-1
CSVELGGYEQYF
TGCAGCGTTGAACTAGGGGGCTACGAGCAGTACTTC
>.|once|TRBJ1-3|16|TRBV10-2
CASSLQGSISGNTIYF
TGCGCCAGCAGCTTACAGGGCTCGATCTCTGGAAACACCATATATTTT
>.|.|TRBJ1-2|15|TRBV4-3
CASSQDPQNPYGYTF
TGCGCCAGCAGCCAAGATCCGCAGAATCCCTATGGCTACACCTTC
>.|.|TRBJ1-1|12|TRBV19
CASSIGNTEAFF
TGTGCCAGTAGTATTGGGAACACTGAAGCTTTCTTT
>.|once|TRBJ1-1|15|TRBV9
CASSPTREVVPEAFF
TGTGCCAGCAGCCCCACCCGGGAGGTTGTCCCTGAAGCTTTCTTT
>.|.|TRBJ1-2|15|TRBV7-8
CASSLVTGPTGGYTF
TGTGCCAGCAGCTTAGTTACAGGACCCACGGGAGGCTACACCTTC
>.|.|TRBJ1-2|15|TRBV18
CASSPAEGINYGYTF
TGTGCCAGCTCACCAGCTGAGGGGATTAACTATGGCTACACCTTC
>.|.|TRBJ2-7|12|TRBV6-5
CASRKQGYEQYF
TGTGCCAGCCGCAAACAGGGCTACGAGCAGTACTTC
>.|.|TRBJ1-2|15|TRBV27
CASRAPGGHNYGYTF
TGTGCCAGCAGAGCACCGGGGGGACACAACTATGGCTACACCTTC
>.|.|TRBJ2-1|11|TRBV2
CASTSAGEQFF
TGTGCCAGCACGTCGGCTGGTGAGCAGTTCTTC
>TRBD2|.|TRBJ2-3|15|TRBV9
CASSDTSGAGDTQYF
TGTGCCAGCAGCGATACTAGCGGGGCGGGAGATACGCAGTATTTT
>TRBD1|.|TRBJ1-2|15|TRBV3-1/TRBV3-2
CASSHYGQGGAGYTF
TGTGCCAGCAGCCATTACGGACAGGGGGGAGCTGGCTACACCTTC
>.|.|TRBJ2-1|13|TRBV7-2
CASRVGGTNEQFF
TGTGCCAGCCGCGTTGGGGGGACCAATGAGCAGTTCTTC
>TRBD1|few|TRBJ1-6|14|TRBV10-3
CAIRGDRGLSPLHF
TGTGCCATCAGGGGGGACAGGGGGCTCTCACCCCTCCACTTT
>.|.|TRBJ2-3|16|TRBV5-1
CASSLGLTIRTDTQYF
TGCGCCAGCAGCTTGGGGTTAACCATCCGCACAGATACGCAGTATTTT
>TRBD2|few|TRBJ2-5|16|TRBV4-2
CASSRTIGGNQETQYF
TGTGCCAGCAGCCGGACTATCGGGGGGAACCAAGAGACCCAGTACTTC
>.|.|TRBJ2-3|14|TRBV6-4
CASSVGGAQDTQYF
TGTGCCAGCAGTGTAGGCGGGGCGCAGGATACGCAGTATTTT
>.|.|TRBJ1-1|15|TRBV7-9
CASSLSGAANTEAFF
TGTGCCAGCAGCTTATCAGGGGCCGCGAACACTGAAGCTTTCTTT
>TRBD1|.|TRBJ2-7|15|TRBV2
CASSESWTGPQEQYF
TGTGCCAGCAGTGAGTCTTGGACAGGGCCACAAGAGCAGTACTTC
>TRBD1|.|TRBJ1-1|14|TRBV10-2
CASFWTGGNTEAFF
TGCGCCAGCTTTTGGACAGGGGGCAACACTGAAGCTTTCTTT
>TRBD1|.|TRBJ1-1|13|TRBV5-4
CASSLQGVTEAFF
TGTGCCAGCAGCTTGCAGGGGGTAACTGAAGCTTTCTTT